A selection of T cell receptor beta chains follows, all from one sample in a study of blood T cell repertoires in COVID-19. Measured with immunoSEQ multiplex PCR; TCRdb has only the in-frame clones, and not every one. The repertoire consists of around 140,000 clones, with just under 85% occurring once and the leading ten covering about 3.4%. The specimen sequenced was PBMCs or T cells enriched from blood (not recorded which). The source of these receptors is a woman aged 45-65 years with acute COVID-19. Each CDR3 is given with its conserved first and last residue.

CAISEILAGSEQYF | TRBJ2-7 | 14 | TRBV10-3
CASSFSGGGNNEQFF | TRBJ2-1 | 15 | TRBV5-1
CASSQTPGGGCFF | TRBJ2-2 | 13 | TRBV3-1/TRBV3-2
CASSFRQGRTEAFF | TRBJ1-1 | 14 | TRBV7-2
CASSLDRGDTQYF | TRBJ2-3 | 13 | TRBV5-1
CASSPGQHQPQHF | TRBJ1-5 | 13 | TRBV2
CASSYGEGRIGNQPQHF | TRBJ1-5 | 17 | TRBV6-2/TRBV6-3
CASTGGIPGNTIYF | TRBJ1-3 | 14 | TRBV6-5
CSVGGVSGYEQYF | TRBJ2-7 | 13 | TRBV29-1
CASSVLAGGQSSYNEQFF | TRBJ2-1 | 18 | TRBV6-1
CASSPPDRGYNEQFF | TRBJ2-1 | 15 | TRBV19
CASSSSGTPAFF | TRBJ1-1 | 12 | TRBV11-2
CASSLGGGQGAGYTF | TRBJ1-2 | 15 | TRBV7-2
CASSEAVGARSSPLHF | TRBJ1-6 | 16 | TRBV6-1
CASRQVGTEAFF | TRBJ1-1 | 12 | TRBV4-1
CASSSALIVTGDGGELFF | TRBJ2-2 | 18 | TRBV27
CASSRQTGHSYEQYF | TRBJ2-7 | 15 | TRBV14
CASSSEQDTQYF | TRBJ2-3 | 12 | TRBV7-3
CASSDRNPEAFF | TRBJ1-1 | 12 | TRBV7-9
CASSPGQKAETQYF | TRBJ2-5 | 14 | TRBV18
CASSSDREALYGYTF | TRBJ1-2 | 15 | TRBV5-4
CASSDNYEQYF | TRBJ2-7 | 11 | TRBV2
CASSSRVTEAFF | TRBJ1-1 | 12 | TRBV28
CASSPGGNTEAFF | TRBJ1-1 | 13 | TRBV11-3
CASSFKGGGELFF | TRBJ2-2 | 13 | TRBV5-4
CASSPGLAATYEQYF | TRBJ2-7 | 15 | TRBV7-7
CASSARWHSTDTQYF | TRBJ2-3 | 15 | TRBV7-2
CASSTASGSTDTQYF | TRBJ2-3 | 15 | TRBV5-1
CASSLESGFGETQYF | TRBJ2-5 | 15 | TRBV11-3
CASSQDGGLYEQYF | TRBJ2-7 | 14 | TRBV4-1
CASSPLVGAEYEKLFF | TRBJ1-4 | 16 | TRBV4-1
CASSLRGPEAFF | TRBJ1-1 | 12 | TRBV5-6
CASSWRTSEYTDTQYF | TRBJ2-3 | 16 | TRBV7-2
CASGLVTPREQYF | TRBJ2-7 | 13 | TRBV12-5
CASSVAGGPRSWYF | TRBJ2-7 | 14 | TRBV7-9
CASSIGGMNTEAFF | TRBJ1-1 | 14 | TRBV5-1
CASSQESGITEAFF | TRBJ1-1 | 14 | TRBV4-1
CASSLRSRPGQGREGRNSPLHF | TRBJ1-6 | 22 | TRBV3-1/TRBV3-2
CASSVDSYGYTF | TRBJ1-2 | 12 | TRBV5-5
CASARGFDSPLHF | TRBJ1-6 | 13 | TRBV7-8
CASSIGTGVSYEQYF | TRBJ2-7 | 15 | TRBV19
CASSPRRLAGNEQFF | TRBJ2-1 | 15 | TRBV4-3
CASSLDTTRETQYF | TRBJ2-5 | 14 | TRBV7-8
CASSFSGTGVSEQYF | TRBJ2-7 | 15 | TRBV11-3
CASSDDSGGQFF | TRBJ2-1 | 12 | TRBV10-1
CASSQLGGVGANVLTF | TRBJ2-6 | 16 | TRBV3-1/TRBV3-2
CAISSGLASNEQFF | TRBJ2-1 | 14 | TRBV10-3
CASCRASGKADTQYF | TRBJ2-3 | 15 | TRBV5-1
CARKTRSNQPQHF | TRBJ1-5 | 13 | TRBV27
CASSGGRTDGELFF | TRBJ2-2 | 14 | TRBV18
CASSLATRLAGGGNEQFF | TRBJ2-1 | 18 | TRBV11-1
CASSPRTSGAYEQYF | TRBJ2-7 | 15 | TRBV19
CASSLPGAGANVLTF | TRBJ2-6 | 15 | TRBV28
CASSILSGIMNTQYF | TRBJ2-3 | 15 | TRBV19
CASSQLDRDDNEAFF | TRBJ1-1 | 15 | TRBV23-1
CASSPDTYTQYF | TRBJ2-3 | 12 | TRBV5-1
CATSDPLAGGPGEQFF | TRBJ2-1 | 16 | TRBV24-1
CASSFNPGQGDGYTF | TRBJ1-2 | 15 | TRBV7-9